Listed below are T cell receptor beta chains from one sample, sequenced in a study of T cell responses to AZD1222 COVID-19 vaccine. Repertoires were generated with immunoSEQ multiplex PCR, while TCRdb's copy carries only in-frame clones and drops some. The table records roughly 180,000 clones, roughly 94% of them present only once. Sequenced here: peripheral blood, sampled 28 days after the second AZD1222 dose. The receptors were sampled from an adult who received the AZD1222 COVID-19 vaccine. Each CDR3 is given with its conserved first and last residue. D genes are given only for firm matches. A clone size is listed for some rows: how often the clone was seen (once, few, many), or a class if it is expanded.

v_call	clone_size	j_call	d_call	cdr3_nt	cdr3_aa
TRBV7-9	-	TRBJ1-1	-	TGTGCCAGCAGCTCCGCCGGCAGGGCCACTGAAGCTTTCTTT	CASSSAGRATEAFF
TRBV19	once	TRBJ1-1	TRBD1	TGTGCCAGTAGCCAAGACAGGGGCACTGAAGCTTTCTTT	CASSQDRGTEAFF
TRBV11-2	few	TRBJ2-7	-	TGTGCCAGCAGCTTAGATGCGGGACACTCCTACGAGCAGTACTTC	CASSLDAGHSYEQYF
TRBV11-2	-	TRBJ2-2	-	TGTGCCAGCAGCTTAGGCTGGGGCTATGAGTACACCGGGGAGCTGTTTTTT	CASSLGWGYEYTGELFF
TRBV7-2	-	TRBJ2-7	TRBD2	TGTGCCAGCAGTTTTACTAGCGGGAGTTACGAGCAGTACTTC	CASSFTSGSYEQYF
TRBV29-1	-	TRBJ2-3	-	TGCAGCGTTGATAGGGGAACAGATACGCAGTATTTT	CSVDRGTDTQYF
TRBV18	-	TRBJ1-4	-	TGTGCCAGCTCATCCGATACGGGCCGGGAAAAACTGTTTTTT	CASSSDTGREKLFF
TRBV5-5	few	TRBJ1-2	TRBD1	TGTGCCAGCAGCTTGGCCGGGACAGGCTATGGCTACACCTTC	CASSLAGTGYGYTF
TRBV9	-	TRBJ2-5	-	TGTGCCAGCAGCGTGCAGGGGTCCTCTGGGGAGACCCAGTACTTC	CASSVQGSSGETQYF
TRBV14	-	TRBJ1-3	-	TGTGCCAGCAGCCTTGGAAACACCATATATTTT	CASSLGNTIYF
TRBV11-3	once	TRBJ2-2	-	TGTGCCAGCAGCGAGGGGCTAGACACCGGGGAGCTGTTTTTT	CASSEGLDTGELFF
TRBV30	-	TRBJ1-1	-	TGTGCCTGGAGGGTAACAGGACCGCGGGACACTGAAGCTTTCTTT	CAWRVTGPRDTEAFF
TRBV28	-	TRBJ2-3	TRBD1	TGTGCCAGCAGTCCTCCGGGACAGGGAAGAGATACGCAGTATTTT	CASSPPGQGRDTQYF
TRBV9	-	TRBJ1-1	-	TGTGCCAGCAGCGTAGAAGCGGGGACGAACACTGAAGCTTTCTTT	CASSVEAGTNTEAFF
TRBV2	-	TRBJ1-1	-	TGTGCCAGCAGCCAGACAGATTGGGAGAACACTGAAGCTTTCTTT	CASSQTDWENTEAFF
TRBV19	-	TRBJ2-1	-	TGTGCCAGTAGCCGTTGGAATGAGCAGTTCTTC	CASSRWNEQFF
TRBV5-4	-	TRBJ2-5	-	TGTGCCAGCAGCTTCGGAGGGCACGAGACCCAGTACTTC	CASSFGGHETQYF